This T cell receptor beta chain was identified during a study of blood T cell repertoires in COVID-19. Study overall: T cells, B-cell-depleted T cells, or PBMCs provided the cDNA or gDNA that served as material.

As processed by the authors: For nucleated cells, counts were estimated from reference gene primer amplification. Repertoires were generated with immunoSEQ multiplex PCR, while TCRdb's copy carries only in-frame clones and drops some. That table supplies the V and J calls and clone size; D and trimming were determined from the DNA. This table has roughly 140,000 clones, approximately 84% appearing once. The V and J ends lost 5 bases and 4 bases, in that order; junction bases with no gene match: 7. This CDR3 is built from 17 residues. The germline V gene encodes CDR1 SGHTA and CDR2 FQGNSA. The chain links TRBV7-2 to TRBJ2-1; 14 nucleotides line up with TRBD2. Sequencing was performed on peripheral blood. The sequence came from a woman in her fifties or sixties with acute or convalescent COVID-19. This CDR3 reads CASSLTSGRASYNEQFF. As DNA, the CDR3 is TGTGCCAGCAGCCTGACTAGCGGGAGGGCCAGTTACAATGAGCAGTTCTTC.